The 25 T cell receptor beta chains presented below share a single source sample, sequenced in a study of shared clonotypes between healthy human individuals (dated by TCRdb to 2020 to 2021). The protocol used for the library was the immunoSEQ multiplex PCR assay. TCRdb carries this immuneACCESS record with in-frame sequences only. Its versions omit some clonotypes, under half of them owing to an unresolved V gene in the studies checked, with the rest unexplained. This sample gives millions of clones in total; 95% of them show up just once. Jointly, the top ten make up 0.13% of the sample. The source material was naive CD4+ T cells sorted from blood. Reading the label with the study, this specimen's cell subset or site is: CD45RA+ positively selected. The receptors come from a man between 18 and 29 years old in good health.

Comments on this clone: In the same sample, other DNA sequences code for this CDR3. The chain has TRBV18 and TRBJ2-3, with D possibly TRBD2 on 6 matching bases. The germline CDR1 and CDR2 sequences are KGHSH and LQKENI. V shed 3 bases and J shed 0 bases, with 7 bases lying between them. CDR3 size: 14 residues. The CDR3 spells CASSPRGSTDTQYF. Written as DNA, the CDR3 is TGTGCCAGCTCACCTCGGGGGAGCACAGATACGCAGTATTTT.

Remarks on this clone: At the DNA level, this CDR3 is encoded by other sequences in the same sample as well. This chain joins TRBV5-1 and TRBJ1-1; possibly TRBD1 for D (5 bases). The CDR3 is 14 amino acids. Trimming shortened V by 4 bases and J by 0 bases, and 10 bases separated the two germline ends. Germline CDR1 SGHRS, CDR2 YFSETQ. Here the CDR3 reads CASSLGPMNTEAFF. The CDR3 region has the DNA TGCGCCAGCAGCCTGGGACCGATGAACACTGAAGCTTTCTTT.

CDR3 nucleotide sequence: TGTGCCAGCAGCCCGGATACGCAGCAGTATTTT. Its protein is CASSPDTQQYF. The gene calls are TRBV9 and TRBJ2-3, with D unclear. Germline CDR1 reads SGDLS; CDR2 reads YYNGEE. Between the trimmed V and J ends, which lost 4 bases and 11 bases, there was a span of 11 bases. This CDR3 has 11 residues. Looking up the rest from reference TRBV9 and TRBJ2-3 gives the full variable domain: DSGVTQTPKHLITATGQRVTLRCSPRSGDLSVYWYQQSLDQGLQFLIQYYNGEERAKGNILERFSAQQFPDLHSELNLSSLELGDSALYFCASSPDTQQYFGPGTRLTVL.

CDR3 loop: CASLGVANEQFF. CDR3 bases: TGTGCCAGCCTGGGGGTGGCCAATGAGCAGTTCTTC. The chain recombines TRBV6-5 with TRBJ2-1, with D perhaps TRBD1 or TRBD2 (5 bases each). V dropped 8 bases and J dropped 6 bases, with 11 bases sitting between them. This CDR3 spans 12 amino acids. Germline V gene sequence: CDR1 MNHEY, CDR2 SVGAGI.

The CDR3 nucleotides are TGTGCCAGCAGCCCAACAAGCGGGATACCTGAGCAGTTCTTC. Translation: CASSPTSGIPEQFF. The V gene is TRBV11-2, the J gene TRBJ2-1; 7 bases are a match to TRBD2. The germline V gene has CDR1 SGHAT and CDR2 FQNNGV. CDR3 length: 14 residues. Trimming removed 5 bases from V and 9 bases from J; junction bases left unmatched: 10. The full variable domain, completed using reference TRBV11-2 and TRBJ2-1, is EAGVAQSPRYKIIEKRQSVAFWCNPISGHATLYWYQQILGQGPKLLIQFQNNGVVDDSQLPKDRFSAERLKGVDSTLKIQPAKLEDSAVYLCASSPTSGIPEQFFGPGTRLTVL.

The chain couples TRBV2 to TRBJ1-6; 7 bases match TRBD1. The CDR3 has 14 amino acids. V trimming: 10 bases; J trimming: 6 bases; junction bases outside the gene matches: 9. Germline CDR1 and CDR2: SNHLY and FYNNEI. In DNA form, the CDR3 reads TGTGCCACCTACCAGACAGGGACTAATTCACCCCTCCACTTT. It yields the protein CATYQTGTNSPLHF. Supplemented by reference TRBV2 and TRBJ1-6, the full variable domain reads EPEVTQTPSHQVTQMGQEVILRCVPISNHLYFYWYRQILGQKVEFLVSFYNNEISEKSEIFDDQFSVERPDGSNFTLKIRSTKLEDSAMYFCATYQTGTNSPLHFGNGTRLTVT.

The gene calls are TRBV18 and TRBJ2-5; TRBD1 matches at 9 bases. V dropped 3 bases and J dropped 5; count of bases not matched to a gene: 7. This CDR3 comprises 15 residues. CDR1 and CDR2 (germline): KGHSH, LQKENI. CDR3 sequence: CASSPPGTGRETQYF. In nucleotides, the CDR3 is TGTGCCAGCTCACCCCCCGGGACAGGGAGGGAGACCCAGTACTTC.

J is TRBJ1-5 and V is TRBV5-8; D remains ambiguous. V was trimmed by 2 bases and J by 0 bases, leaving 9 bases between them. Germline V CDR1 and CDR2: SGHTS, YDEGEE. The CDR3 spans 15 residues. CDR3 nucleotide sequence: TGTGCCAGCAGCTTTATCAGAAATAGCAATCAGCCCCAGCATTTT. It yields the protein CASSFIRNSNQPQHF.

This chain connects TRBV6-1 to TRBJ1-6; D is possibly TRBD1 (5 bases). With 5 bases removed from V and 9 bases from J, the gap between germline ends came to 11 bases. This CDR3 has 13 amino acids. CDR1 MNHNS and CDR2 SASEGT come from the germline V gene. The CDR3, as DNA: TGTGCCAGCAGTCAGGGATTTTCTTCACCCCTCCACTTT. It yields the protein CASSQGFSSPLHF.

Notes on this clone: The sample contains more than one DNA sequence encoding this CDR3. This chain joins TRBV5-1 and TRBJ1-2; D remains unclear. Germline values: CDR1 SGHRS, CDR2 YFSETQ. This CDR3 has 13 residues. V was trimmed by 0 bases and J by 4 bases, leaving 7 bases between them. The CDR3 region is CASSLGTAYGYTF. The CDR3 coding sequence is TGCGCCAGCAGCTTGGGCACGGCCTATGGCTACACCTTC.

V usage is TRBV6-5 and J usage is TRBJ1-6; D is unclear. The ends were cut back, 0 bases at V and 0 bases at J, with 3 bases in the middle. This CDR3 spans 15 amino acids. CDR1 MNHEY and CDR2 SVGAGI come from the germline V gene. Here the CDR3 DNA reads TGTGCCAGCAGTTACTCGAGCTCCTATAATTCACCCCTCCACTTT. Translating gives CASSYSSSYNSPLHF.

The chain combines TRBV15 with TRBJ1-2; tentative D call: TRBD1 (5 bases). CDR3 length equals 14 residues. The V end was cut by 5 bases, the J end by 5 bases, with 15 bases between. Germline loops: CDR1 LNHNV, CDR2 YYDKDF (reference sequence). As DNA, the CDR3 is TGTGCCACCAGCTCTCGACCCGGGGCATATGGCTACACCTTC. As protein: CATSSRPGAYGYTF.

The CDR3, as DNA: TGTGCCAGCAAGCAACAGGCGGGAAATTCACCCCTCCACTTT. Residues: CASKQQAGNSPLHF. This chain uses TRBV28 with TRBJ1-6, with D tentatively TRBD1 (5 bases). Germline-derived CDR1 and CDR2 are MDHEN and SYDVKM. Trimming removed 7 bases from V and 7 bases from J, with 14 bases in between. The CDR3 loop spans 14 amino acids.

The chain employs TRBV14 and TRBJ2-1, with 8 bases that match TRBD2. The V gene end was trimmed by 5 bases and the J gene end by 0 bases; junction bases not matched to a gene: 3. The CDR3 spans 15 residues. Germline V gene data show CDR1 as SGHDN and CDR2 as FVKESK. The CDR3 region is CASSSGTSSYNEQFF. As DNA, the CDR3 is TGTGCCAGCAGCTCCGGGACTAGCTCCTACAATGAGCAGTTCTTC.

This clone has only one observation. This chain connects TRBV5-1 to TRBJ2-1; tentative D call: TRBD2 (5 bases). The CDR3 spans 14 residues. Germline values: CDR1 SGHRS, CDR2 YFSETQ. V was pared by 0 bases and J by 9 bases, with 13 bases between. The CDR3 loop reads CASSLVPDRGEQFF. The CDR3 DNA reads TGCGCCAGCAGCTTGGTTCCGGACCGGGGTGAGCAGTTCTTC.

The chain recombines TRBV7-9 with TRBJ2-7; 11 bases are shared with TRBD2. The CDR3 length is 17 residues. The junction had 10 bases not matched to a gene; V was cut back by 4 bases and J by 2 bases. CDR1 is SEHNR and CDR2 is FQNEAQ in the germline V gene (reference sequence). The CDR3 loop reads CASSYGLAGAEPYEQYF. The CDR3 nucleotides are TGTGCCAGCAGCTACGGACTAGCGGGCGCTGAACCCTACGAGCAGTACTTC. Full variable domain (outside the CDR3, taken from reference TRBV7-9 and TRBJ2-7): DTGVSQNPRHKITKRGQNVTFRCDPISEHNRLYWYRQTLGQGPEFLTYFQNEAQLEKSRLLSDRFSAERPKGSFSTLEIQRTEQGDSAMYLCASSYGLAGAEPYEQYFGPGTRLTVT.

V gene TRBV10-3 combines with J gene TRBJ1-5, with D unclear. Germline CDR1 is ENHRY and CDR2 is SYGVKD. The V gene lost 3 bases and the J gene lost 3 bases, with 6 bases spanning the gap. CDR3 length: 13 amino acids. The CDR3 is CAISDLVNQPQHF. The CDR3 nucleotides are TGTGCCATCAGTGACCTGGTCAATCAGCCCCAGCATTTT.

The chain combines TRBV30 with TRBJ1-5; TRBD1 matches 8 bases. Germline V gene lookup returns CDR1 GTSNPN and CDR2 SVGIG (reference sequence). V dropped 5 bases and J dropped 6; count of bases not matched to a gene: 6. The CDR3 runs to 13 residues. The CDR3 sequence is CAWQGAGGQPQHF. The CDR3 region has the DNA TGTGCCTGGCAGGGGGCAGGAGGTCAGCCCCAGCATTTT.

This CDR3 is CASSLFGTEKRSLGSTNEKLFF. The CDR3 DNA reads as TGCGCCAGCAGCTTGTTTGGGACAGAAAAAAGAAGTCTCGGGTCAACTAATGAAAAACTGTTTTTT. This chain links TRBV5-1 with TRBJ1-4, with 7 bases matching TRBD1. After removal of 1 base from V and 0 bases from J, the junction contained 21 bases not matched to a gene. CDR1 and CDR2 from the germline V gene are SGHRS and YFSETQ. The CDR3 totals 22 residues.

The CDR3 DNA reads as TGTGCCAGCAGCCCCCCCCTAGCGGGAGCAGATACGCAGTATTTT. As protein: CASSPPLAGADTQYF. V usage is TRBV13 and J usage is TRBJ2-3; TRBD2 matches 10 bases. This CDR3 is built from 15 residues. Germline V gene sequence: CDR1 PRHDT, CDR2 FYEKMQ (reference sequence). Germline trimming cut 5 bases from V and 4 bases from J; bases unmatched to any gene: 6.

Notes on this clone: The sample contains more than one DNA sequence encoding this CDR3. This chain joins TRBV7-9 and TRBJ1-2, with D maybe TRBD1 (5 bases). With 5 bases removed from V and 8 bases from J, the gap between germline ends came to 12 bases. CDR3 length: 12 residues. Germline V gives CDR1 SEHNR, CDR2 FQNEAQ (reference sequence). The CDR3 is CASSTKQDGYTF. The CDR3, as DNA: TGTGCCAGCAGCACAAAACAGGACGGCTACACCTTC.

The J gene is TRBJ2-3, the V gene TRBV14; D not resolved. The CDR3 extends over 13 amino acids. The V gene lost 4 bases and the J gene lost 7 bases, with 12 bases spanning the gap. CDR1 is SGHDN, CDR2 FVKESK, per germline. CDR3 nucleotide sequence: TGTGCCAGCAGCCTTAACGGGCCCTATACGCAGTATTTT. Translating it yields CASSLNGPYTQYF. Using reference TRBV14 and TRBJ2-3 for the parts outside the CDR3, the full variable domain is EAGVTQFPSHSVIEKGQTVTLRCDPISGHDNLYWYRRVMGKEIKFLLHFVKESKQDESGMPNNRFLAERTGGTYSTLKVQPAELEDSGVYFCASSLNGPYTQYFGPGTRLTVL.

Comment on this clone: At the DNA level, this CDR3 is encoded by other sequences in the same sample as well. This rearrangement joins TRBV6-5 to TRBJ2-1; D gene ambiguous. This CDR3 has 13 residues. V was pared by 6 bases and J by 2 bases, with 8 bases between. CDR1 and CDR2 (germline): MNHEY, SVGAGI. In DNA, the CDR3 is TGTGCCAGCAGCTCCTTAGCCTACAATGAGCAGTTCTTC. This translates into CASSSLAYNEQFF.

A word on this clone: Other DNA sequences in the same sample also yield this CDR3. The chain combines TRBV30 with TRBJ1-5, with 8 positions matching TRBD1. Germline CDR1 GTSNPN, CDR2 SVGIG (reference sequence). This CDR3 is 14 amino acids long. J lost 6 bases, V lost 3 bases, and 7 bases had no gene match. This CDR3 is CAWSGTGGGQPQHF. CDR3 coding DNA: TGTGCCTGGAGCGGGACAGGTGGGGGTCAGCCCCAGCATTTT. The variable domain in full, completed from reference TRBV30 and TRBJ1-5, reads SQTIHQWPATLVQPVGSPLSLECTVEGTSNPNLYWYRQAAGRGLQLLFYSVGIGQISSEVPQNLSASRPQDRQFILSSKKLLLSDSGFYLCAWSGTGGGQPQHFGDGTRLSIL.

This clone showed up just once. The rearrangement joins TRBV5-6 to TRBJ1-5; 7 bases map to TRBD1. With V trimmed by 7 bases and J by 5 bases, 9 bases remained unmatched. CDR1 and CDR2 (germline): SGHDT, YYEEEE. The CDR3 totals 14 residues. DNA for the CDR3: TGTGCCAGCTCGTCCAGACAGGGACATCAGCCCCAGCATTTT. Translating it yields CASSSRQGHQPQHF.